This paragraph reports one TCR beta chain. Its antigen is currently unknown. V lost 0 bases, J lost 2 bases, and 6 bases stayed unmatched. CDR1 is LGHNA, CDR2 YSLEER, per germline. The CDR3 extends over 17 amino acids. Universal primer sites and UMIs were introduced during 5'RACE template-switching synthesis of TCR cDNA. One entry per CDR3 protein results from TCRdb running MiXCR on the 5' RACE reads. The data contain about 400,000 distinct CDR3 sequences, 6.2% of them seen just once; the ten biggest clones take up 14% to 15%. This entry belongs to a study of T cells after yellow fever vaccination. Study context: When fractions had low cell numbers, they were prepared with SMART-Seq v4 Ultra Low Input.

Findings of the study overall: The study noted that FACS-sorted repertoires could contain abundant clonotypes contaminating from the bulk population. A secondary response was less intense yet reached its peak sooner, at day 5 versus 15.

Sequenced here: PBMCs, sampled 5 days after the yellow fever booster vaccination. This clonotype was obtained from a man aged 25 to 40 who received the YFV17D yellow fever vaccine. The genes are TRBV4-3 and TRBJ2-7, with TRBD1 identical over 11 bases. CDR3: CASSQELLGQGAYEQYF. DNA of the CDR3: TGCGCCAGCAGCCAAGAACTTCTGGGACAGGGGGCCTACGAGCAGTACTTC.